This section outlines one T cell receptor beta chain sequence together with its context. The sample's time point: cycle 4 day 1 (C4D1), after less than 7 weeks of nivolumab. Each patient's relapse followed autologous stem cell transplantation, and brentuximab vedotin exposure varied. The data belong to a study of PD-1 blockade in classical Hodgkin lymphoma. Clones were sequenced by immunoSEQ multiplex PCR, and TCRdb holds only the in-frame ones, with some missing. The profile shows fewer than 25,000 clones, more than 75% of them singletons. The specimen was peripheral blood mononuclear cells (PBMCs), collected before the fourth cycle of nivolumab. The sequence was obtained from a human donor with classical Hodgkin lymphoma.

The CDR3 reads CASSQDRGGGGRVRRYNEQFF. CDR3 sequence (DNA): TGTGCCAGCAGCCAAGATCGGGGCGGCGGGGGGCGAGTACGACGCTACAATGAGCAGTTCTTC. The rearrangement links TRBV4-2 to TRBJ2-1; 8 nucleotides line up with TRBD2. In germline, CDR1 is LGHNA, CDR2 YNFKEQ. J gave up 3 bases and V 0 bases, and 19 bases lay outside the gene matches. The CDR3 length is 21 residues.